The source of this T cell receptor beta chain is a study of T cell changes during pregnancy in multiple sclerosis. The protocol was immunoSEQ multiplex PCR, while the TCRdb copy is restricted to in-frame clones and leaves out a portion. The sample carries about 44,000 clones, about 88% recorded once. Deletions cut 0 bases from V and 1 base from J, with 12 bases between. Germline V gene lookup returns CDR1 GTSNPN and CDR2 SVGIG (reference sequence). CDR3 length: 15 amino acids. The clonotype originates from a female donor with multiple sclerosis, enrolled in a pregnancy study. The sample in question was CD4+ T cells from peripheral blood mononuclear cells, obtained after pregnancy. V gene TRBV30 combines with J gene TRBJ1-2, with D possibly matching TRBD1 (6 bases). The CDR3 protein is CAWSVTGRGNYGYTF. CDR3 in DNA: TGTGCCTGGAGTGTAACAGGGAGAGGTAACTATGGCTACACCTTC. Using reference TRBV30 and TRBJ1-2 for the parts outside the CDR3, the full variable domain is SQTIHQWPATLVQPVGSPLSLECTVEGTSNPNLYWYRQAAGRGLQLLFYSVGIGQISSEVPQNLSASRPQDRQFILSSKKLLLSDSGFYLCAWSVTGRGNYGYTFGSGTRLTVV.